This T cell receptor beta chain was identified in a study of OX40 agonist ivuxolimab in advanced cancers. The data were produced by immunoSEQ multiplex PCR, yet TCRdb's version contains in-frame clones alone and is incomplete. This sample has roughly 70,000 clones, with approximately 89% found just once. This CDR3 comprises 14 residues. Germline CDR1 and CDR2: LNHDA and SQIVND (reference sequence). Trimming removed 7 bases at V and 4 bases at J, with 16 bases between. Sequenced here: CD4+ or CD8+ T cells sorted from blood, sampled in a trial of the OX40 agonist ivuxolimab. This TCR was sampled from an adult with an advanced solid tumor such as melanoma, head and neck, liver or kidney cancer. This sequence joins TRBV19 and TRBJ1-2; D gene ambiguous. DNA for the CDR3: TGTGCCAGTACCCCCCAGGTGGGTTCCTATGGCTACACCTTC. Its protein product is CASTPQVGSYGYTF. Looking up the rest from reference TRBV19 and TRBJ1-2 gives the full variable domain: DGGITQSPKYLFRKEGQNVTLSCEQNLNHDAMYWYRQDPGQGLRLIYYSQIVNDFQKGDIAEGYSVSREKKESFPLTVTSAQKNPTAFYLCASTPQVGSYGYTFGSGTRLTVV.